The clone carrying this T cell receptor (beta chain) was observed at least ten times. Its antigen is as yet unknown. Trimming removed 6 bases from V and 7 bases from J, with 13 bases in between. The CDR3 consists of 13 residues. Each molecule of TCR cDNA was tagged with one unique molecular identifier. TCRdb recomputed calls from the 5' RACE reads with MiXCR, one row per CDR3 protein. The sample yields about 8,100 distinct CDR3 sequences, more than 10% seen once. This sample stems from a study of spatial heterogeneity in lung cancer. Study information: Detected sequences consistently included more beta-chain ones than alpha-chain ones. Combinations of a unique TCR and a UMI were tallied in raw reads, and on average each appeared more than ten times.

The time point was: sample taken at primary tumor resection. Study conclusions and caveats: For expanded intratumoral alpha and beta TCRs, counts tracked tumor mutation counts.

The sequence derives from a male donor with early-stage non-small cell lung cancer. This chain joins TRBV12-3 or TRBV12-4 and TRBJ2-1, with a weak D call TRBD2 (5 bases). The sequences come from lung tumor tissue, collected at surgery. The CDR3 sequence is CASSAPRGNEQFF. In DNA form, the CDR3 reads TGTGCCAGCAGCGCCCCTAGAGGGAATGAGCAGTTCTTC.